This T cell receptor beta chain comes out of a study of T cell responses to AZD1222 COVID-19 vaccine (dated by TCRdb to about 2021). In the study overall: TCR sequencing was performed for 230 to 250 trial participants, of whom approximately 200 were given two doses of AZD1222 and around 25 were given two doses of MenACWY control vaccine. Trial participants were enrolled by age into subgroups of 18-55, 56-69 and 70-plus years, and roughly 160, 29 and 62 TCR-sequenced participants, respectively, were included in these subgroups. Study-level results and caveats: In the small 56-69-year group, the increase in depth fell short of significance, most likely because of low power. Participants were mostly white British and included more females than males, and it was suggested by the authors that clonal diversity may have been underestimated. Spike-specific TCR breadth and depth rose significantly after two AZD1222 doses compared with day 0 and with MenACWY recipients. Conclusions about previously exposed vaccinees were limited because only six AZD1222 recipients were SARS-CoV-2 seropositive at baseline. Epitopes outside the regions mutated in the B.1.351 and B.1.1.7 variants were reportedly recognized by nearly half of the unique spike-specific TCRs. The vaccine-associated CD4 TCRs covered the entire spike protein, and the dominant responses fell in regions 160-218 and 743-854. No day 14 peak-response samples were available, so repertoires were characterized only after the peak T cell response.

Between the V and J ends, shortened by 6 bases and 4 bases respectively, the junction contains 15 bases. The CDR3, from cysteine to phenylalanine, totals 14 residues. Here the CDR3 DNA is all that survives: 42 bases in frame from base 1. The germline V gene supplies CDR1 KGHSH and CDR2 LQKENI. The CDR3 regions of human TCRbeta chains were subjected to immunosequencing. Under the source paper's analysis protocol: TCRs in the repertoires were compared against a reference library of SARS-CoV-2-specific TCRs that had been generated with the MIRA antigen-specificity platform. Breadth meant the fraction of unique TCRs that were SARS-CoV-2-associated, whereas depth meant the fraction of total T cells that were SARS-CoV-2-associated. Using the MIRA data, each spike-specific TCR was mapped to the spike region that the TCR reacts to and placed in a CD4 or CD8 class. Log10-transformed breadth and depth values were compared by one-way ANOVA with Sidak's multiple comparisons tests. Here the immuneACCESS table is served through TCRdb, limited to in-frame sequences with V and J called. Missing clones are a known gap in these copies; in checked studies unresolved V genes cover under half, and the rest lacks a known reason. The V and J calls and clone size are taken from that table; D and trimming were inferred from the DNA. In all, the sample holds tens of thousands of clones, and approximately 90% of those were seen once. The top ten clonotypes cover about 12% of the sample.

Comment on this clone: Its antigen is unknown. Qualities for individual bases were not recorded, and no much larger clone is one base off.

This specimen's time point label, interpreted: about 28 days (+/-7) after the second vaccine dose. AZD1222 recipients whose second dose came at about 4 weeks and those whose second dose came at about 12 weeks were combined into one group, since spike-specific TCR depth and breadth did not differ between the two schedules. Vaccinee samples were obtained from the UK trials COV001 and COV002, which included a single-blind randomized controlled phase 2/3 trial of AZD1222 (ChAdOx1 nCoV-19) in healthy adults. For TCRbeta chain sequencing, PBMC samples were collected from trial participants at day 0 and at day 28 after the second dose.

The V and J segments used are TRBV18 and TRBJ1-1; matching of 6 bases hints at TRBD1 as the D gene. This specimen consisted of peripheral blood, obtained 28 days after the second AZD1222 dose. This TCR was sampled from an adult who received the AZD1222 COVID-19 vaccine. This receptor has the CDR3 CASSRTAQGTEAFF. The nucleotide sequence reads TGTGCCAGCTCGCGGACAGCCCAGGGCACTGAAGCTTTCTTT.